The 32 T cell receptor beta chains in this list originate from one sample, sequenced in a study of shared clonotypes between healthy human individuals. Produced via immunoSEQ multiplex PCR; TCRdb's table is partial and in-frame only. The top ten hold 0.9% to 1.4% of the sample, which has millions of clones, about 95% seen once. In the naive CD8 group, cells lacked CD45RO and were positively selected for CCR7, so terminally differentiated effector memory CD45RA+ cells were left out. Source material: naive CD8+ T cells sorted from blood. The receptors come from a man younger than 35 in good health.

The DNA for the CDR3 is TGTGCCAGCGCAGCCCCACCAGGGGCGGCGCAGTACTTC. Translating gives CASAAPPGAAQYF. The rearrangement uses TRBV11-2 and TRBJ2-7; maybe TRBD1 (6 bases). CDR1 is SGHAT, CDR2 FQNNGV, per germline. This CDR3 is 13 amino acids long. V lost 8 bases to trimming and J lost 9 bases, with 20 bases between them.

Concerning this clone: Additional DNA sequences in this sample encode the identical CDR3. CDR3: CASSDPGSSYEQYF. The CDR3 region has the DNA TGTGCCAGCAGTGATCCAGGGAGCTCCTACGAGCAGTACTTC. This chain joins TRBV6-1 and TRBJ2-7, with D possibly being TRBD1 or TRBD2 (5 bases each). CDR1 and CDR2 (germline): MNHNS, SASEGT. Trimming removed 3 bases at V and 0 bases at J, with 9 bases between. The CDR3 has 14 amino acids.

This clone has just one count. The chain has TRBV6-1 and TRBJ2-5; D call uncertain. Germline V gene data show CDR1 as MNHNS and CDR2 as SASEGT. With 4 bases removed from V and 4 bases from J, the gap between germline ends came to 7 bases. CDR3 length: 12 residues. The CDR3 DNA is TGTGCCAGCAGTGTATCTTCAGAGACCCAGTACTTC. This translates into CASSVSSETQYF.

Regarding this clone: Other DNA sequences in the sample encode the same CDR3. The rearrangement joins TRBV7-6 to TRBJ2-7; D gene uncertain. V lost 3 bases, J lost 4 bases, and 10 bases lay in between. The CDR3 extends over 13 amino acids. CDR1 is SGHVS and CDR2 is FNYEAQ in the germline V gene. The CDR3 sequence: CASSLEAPYEQYF. CDR3 bases: TGTGCCAGCAGCTTGGAAGCTCCTTACGAGCAGTACTTC. Together with reference TRBV7-6 and TRBJ2-7, the CDR3 gives the full variable domain: GAGVSQSPRYKVTKRGQDVALRCDPISGHVSLYWYRQALGQGPEFLTYFNYEAQQDKSGLPNDRFSAERPEGSISTLTIQRTEQRDSAMYRCASSLEAPYEQYFGPGTRLTVT.

The V call is TRBV27, the J call TRBJ2-2; D gene uncertain. In germline, CDR1 is MNHEY, CDR2 SMNVEV (reference sequence). This CDR3 is 12 amino acids long. V gave up 8 bases and J gave up 9 bases, with 13 bases separating them. CDR3 coding DNA: TGTGCCAGCGGCTGGTACTACAGGGAGCTGTTTTTT. This gives the protein CASGWYYRELFF.

The gene calls are TRBV4-1 and TRBJ2-1, with TRBD2 matching 8 bases. V gave up 4 bases and J gave up 10 bases; unmatched junction bases: 9. Per the germline V gene, CDR1 is MGHRA and CDR2 is YSYEKL. The CDR3 sequence is 14 residues long. For the CDR3, the DNA is TGCGCCAGCAGCCTAAGCGGGGGCTTGGGAGAGCAGTTCTTC. Its translation is CASSLSGGLGEQFF.

CDR3 sequence reads: CASSPRGVGDEQYF. The CDR3 DNA reads as TGTGCCAGCAGCCCGCGAGGAGTCGGAGACGAGCAGTACTTC. The genes are TRBV6-5 and TRBJ2-7; no clear D. V was trimmed by 6 bases and J by 5 bases, leaving 17 bases between them. The CDR3 sequence is 14 residues long. Germline V gives CDR1 MNHEY, CDR2 SVGAGI.

CDR3 sequence (DNA): TGTGCCAGCAGTTGGGGGGGGACTAGCGAGAACGAGCAGTACTTC. It translates to CASSWGGTSENEQYF. V gene TRBV27 combines with J gene TRBJ2-7, with 10 positions matching TRBD2. The CDR3 covers 15 residues. J lost 5 bases, V lost 4 bases, and 8 bases had no gene match. Looked up from germline, CDR1 is MNHEY and CDR2 is SMNVEV (reference sequence).

The chain links TRBV19 to TRBJ2-2; no firm D call. The germline V gene encodes CDR1 LNHDA and CDR2 SQIVND (reference sequence). The CDR3 sequence is 13 residues long. Trimming removed 7 bases at V and 3 bases at J, with 9 bases between. Written as DNA, the CDR3 is TGTGCCAGTACTCTATATGACACCGGGGAGCTGTTTTTT. Amino acid sequence: CASTLYDTGELFF.

This sequence joins TRBV2 and TRBJ2-2, with D tentatively TRBD1 or TRBD2 (5 bases each). In germline, CDR1 is SNHLY, CDR2 FYNNEI. Trimming stripped 10 bases from V and 6 bases from J, with 15 bases between. This CDR3 has 13 residues. The CDR3: CATLGPSAGELFF. The DNA for the CDR3 is TGTGCCACCTTGGGACCGTCCGCCGGGGAGCTGTTTTTT. Full variable domain (remainder filled in from reference TRBV2 and TRBJ2-2): EPEVTQTPSHQVTQMGQEVILRCVPISNHLYFYWYRQILGQKVEFLVSFYNNEISEKSEIFDDQFSVERPDGSNFTLKIRSTKLEDSAMYFCATLGPSAGELFFGEGSRLTVL.

This clone has only one observation. The chain combines TRBV11-2 with TRBJ2-5; D might be TRBD1 (6 bases). Germline CDR1 and CDR2: SGHAT and FQNNGV. V gave up 1 base and J gave up 1 base, with 22 bases separating them. The CDR3 is 19 amino acids. DNA for the CDR3: TGTGCCAGCAGCTTAGTAGCCGGTGCCACTTTGGGGGCCCAAGAGACCCAGTACTTC. The encoded protein is CASSLVAGATLGAQETQYF.

V gene TRBV5-1 combines with J gene TRBJ2-3, with D uncertain. The V and J ends lost 3 bases and 2 bases respectively, with 10 bases between them. The CDR3 has 14 amino acids. Looked up from germline, CDR1 is SGHRS and CDR2 is YFSETQ. The CDR3 loop is CASSSVGLTDTQYF. In DNA, the CDR3 is TGCGCCAGCAGCTCGGTCGGGCTCACAGATACGCAGTATTTT.

The V and J genes are TRBV7-9 and TRBJ2-1; TRBD2 matches 9 bases. CDR1 SEHNR and CDR2 FQNEAQ come from the germline V gene (reference sequence). J was trimmed by 6 bases and V by 1 base; bases with no gene match: 10. The CDR3 is 17 amino acids. Written as DNA, the CDR3 is TGTGCCAGCAGCTTAGTGGGGACTAGCCCTCTAGGCAATGAGCAGTTCTTC. Translated, it gives CASSLVGTSPLGNEQFF. The variable domain in full, completed from reference TRBV7-9 and TRBJ2-1, reads DTGVSQNPRHKITKRGQNVTFRCDPISEHNRLYWYRQTLGQGPEFLTYFQNEAQLEKSRLLSDRFSAERPKGSFSTLEIQRTEQGDSAMYLCASSLVGTSPLGNEQFFGPGTRLTVL.

The chain links TRBV7-2 to TRBJ2-7; 10 positions agree with TRBD2. V shed 7 bases and J 2 bases; nucleotides not matched to a gene: 14. Germline-derived CDR1 and CDR2 are SGHTA and FQGNSA. The CDR3 runs to 17 residues. CDR3 nucleotide sequence: TGTGCCAGCACCCCCCTAGCAGGGACTAGCGCTACCTACGAGCAGTACTTC. It translates to CASTPLAGTSATYEQYF. Together with reference TRBV7-2 and TRBJ2-7, the CDR3 gives the full variable domain: GAGVSQSPSNKVTEKGKDVELRCDPISGHTALYWYRQSLGQGLEFLIYFQGNSAPDKSGLPSDRFSAERTGGSVSTLTIQRTQQEDSAVYLCASTPLAGTSATYEQYFGPGTRLTVT.

This chain uses TRBV7-2 with TRBJ2-7; TRBD2 aligns across 12 bases. With 4 bases clipped from V and 3 bases from J, the junction kept 4 bases outside the gene matches. The CDR3 extends over 15 amino acids. Germline CDR1 SGHTA, CDR2 FQGNSA. CDR3 nucleotides: TGTGCCAGCAGCTCCTTGACTAGCGGGAGCTACGAGCAGTACTTC. It is translated as CASSSLTSGSYEQYF.

The chain is built from TRBV6-1 and TRBJ1-5; D call uncertain. Germline values: CDR1 MNHNS, CDR2 SASEGT. The CDR3 covers 14 residues. The V gene lost 8 bases and the J gene lost 0 bases, with 11 bases spanning the gap. The CDR3 is CASWASTSNQPQHF. CDR3 DNA sequence: TGTGCCAGCTGGGCATCTACTAGCAATCAGCCCCAGCATTTT.

This clone was detected once. The chain combines TRBV27 with TRBJ1-6; TRBD1 aligns across 7 bases. Looked up from germline, CDR1 is MNHEY and CDR2 is SMNVEV (reference sequence). The CDR3 extends over 15 amino acids. Losses at the gene ends were 3 bases for V and 5 bases for J; bases not matched to a gene: 4. The CDR3 DNA sequence: TGTGCCAGCAGTTTCCAGGGACAGAATAATTCACCCCTCCACTTT. Translated: CASSFQGQNNSPLHF.

The chain uses TRBV27 and TRBJ2-7, with D tentatively TRBD2 (5 bases). V dropped 8 bases and J dropped 4 bases, with 18 bases sitting between them. The CDR3 sequence is 14 residues long. Looked up from germline, CDR1 is MNHEY and CDR2 is SMNVEV (reference sequence). DNA for the CDR3: TGTGCCAGCGGAGTGGGCCGAATAGCGTACGAGCAGTACTTC. This sequence encodes CASGVGRIAYEQYF.

This clone was seen only once. The J gene is TRBJ2-7, the V gene TRBV6-6; weak D call: TRBD1 (6 bases). CDR1 is MNHNY, CDR2 SVGAGI, per germline (reference sequence). CDR3 length: 15 amino acids. Between the trimmed V and J ends, which lost 6 bases and 2 bases, there was a span of 17 bases. The CDR3 spells CASSSLDSQAYEQYF. Written as DNA, the CDR3 is TGTGCCAGCAGCTCTTTGGACAGTCAAGCCTACGAGCAGTACTTC.

J is TRBJ2-7 and V is TRBV19; D is undetermined. The CDR3 covers 13 residues. Trimming left V 7 bases short and J 0 bases short, with 10 bases between. CDR1 and CDR2 (germline): LNHDA, SQIVND (reference sequence). CDR3 amino acids: CASTPSSSYEQYF. Written as DNA, the CDR3 is TGTGCCAGTACCCCGAGCAGCTCCTACGAGCAGTACTTC.

The sample holds one count of this clone. V and J are TRBV10-3 and TRBJ2-5, with 11 bases identical to TRBD2. The CDR3 totals 16 residues. With V trimmed by 2 bases and J by 1 base, 3 bases remained unmatched. In germline, CDR1 is ENHRY, CDR2 SYGVKD. CDR3 sequence reads: CAISESTSGGQETQYF. The CDR3 DNA follows: TGTGCCATCAGTGAGAGCACTAGCGGGGGCCAAGAGACCCAGTACTTC.

The CDR3 here is CASSLYQGIDTGELFF. The CDR3 DNA is TGTGCCAGCAGCTTGTATCAGGGGATCGACACCGGGGAGCTGTTTTTT. This sequence joins TRBV5-4 and TRBJ2-2; weak D call: TRBD1 (6 bases). The germline V gene has CDR1 SGHNT and CDR2 YYREEE (reference sequence). The germline V and J ends were trimmed by 1 base and 3 bases, with 13 bases remaining between them. The CDR3 covers 16 residues.

The chain couples TRBV29-1 to TRBJ2-2; tentative D call: TRBD1 (6 bases). Deletions cut 0 bases from V and 2 bases from J, with 13 bases between. Germline assignment: CDR1 SQVTM and CDR2 ANQGSEA. The CDR3 loop spans 16 amino acids. CDR3 region: CSVEEGTPTNTGELFF. The DNA of the CDR3 is TGCAGCGTTGAAGAGGGGACACCTACCAACACCGGGGAGCTGTTTTTT.

As for this clone: This sample also contains other DNA sequences that code for the same CDR3. This chain links TRBV5-6 with TRBJ2-7, with a possible D match to TRBD2 (6 bases). CDR1 SGHDT and CDR2 YYEEEE come from the germline V gene. The germline V and J ends were trimmed by 0 bases and 6 bases, with 10 bases remaining between them. The length of the CDR3 is 13 residues. CDR3 protein: CASSLASGVEQYF. The CDR3 DNA reads as TGTGCCAGCAGCTTGGCCTCGGGGGTCGAGCAGTACTTC.

The J gene is TRBJ2-2, the V gene TRBV7-2; D may be TRBD1 (6 bases). V lost 5 bases to trimming and J lost 2 bases, with 12 bases between them. Germline CDR1 reads SGHTA; CDR2 reads FQGNSA. The CDR3 has 15 amino acids. The CDR3 loop is CASSIGQINTGELFF. CDR3 in DNA: TGTGCCAGCAGCATCGGACAGATTAACACCGGGGAGCTGTTTTTT.

Details on this clone: Other DNA variants within this sample encode the same CDR3. This chain uses TRBV9 with TRBJ2-7, with 10 nucleotides matching TRBD1. The CDR3 has 14 amino acids. J lost 2 bases, V lost 5 bases, and 4 bases had no gene match. Germline V gene sequence: CDR1 SGDLS, CDR2 YYNGEE. CDR3 sequence reads: CASSPGQGTYEQYF. CDR3 DNA: TGTGCCAGCAGTCCGGGACAGGGGACCTACGAGCAGTACTTC.

This clone was observed a handful of times. This sequence joins TRBV7-6 and TRBJ1-6; 7 positions match TRBD1. The V and J ends lost 2 bases and 9 bases, in that order; junction bases with no gene match: 13. This CDR3 spans 17 amino acids. CDR1 SGHVS and CDR2 FNYEAQ come from the germline V gene. Here the CDR3 DNA reads TGTGCCAGCAGCTTAACATCCGACAGGGTTTCCGCTTCACCCCTCCACTTT. As protein: CASSLTSDRVSASPLHF.

The rearrangement uses TRBV10-3 and TRBJ2-7; TRBD2 aligns across 8 bases. Germline CDR1 ENHRY, CDR2 SYGVKD. The V and J ends lost 4 bases and 5 bases, in that order; junction bases with no gene match: 7. The CDR3 sequence is 14 residues long. The CDR3 coding sequence is TGTGCCATCAGTGCGCGGGGGGATCTGAACGAGCAGTACTTC. Translation gives CAISARGDLNEQYF.

The rearrangement links TRBV19 to TRBJ1-2, with D tentatively TRBD1 (6 bases). Germline V gives CDR1 LNHDA, CDR2 SQIVND (reference sequence). V was clipped by 3 bases and J by 7 bases, with 15 bases between them. The CDR3 is made up of 14 amino acids. Written as DNA, the CDR3 is TGTGCCAGTAGTATTGGTTCAGGGGAGTTTGGCTACACCTTC. Its translation is CASSIGSGEFGYTF. The whole variable domain, filled in from reference TRBV19 and TRBJ1-2, reads DGGITQSPKYLFRKEGQNVTLSCEQNLNHDAMYWYRQDPGQGLRLIYYSQIVNDFQKGDIAEGYSVSREKKESFPLTVTSAQKNPTAFYLCASSIGSGEFGYTFGSGTRLTVV.

The CDR3 DNA sequence: TGTGCCAGTAGTATCCTCCCGGACAGGGGAAATGAAGCTTTCTTT. Residues: CASSILPDRGNEAFF. This chain joins TRBV19 and TRBJ1-1; 9 nucleotides match TRBD1. The CDR3 is made up of 15 amino acids. Germline CDR1 is LNHDA and CDR2 is SQIVND (reference sequence). With V trimmed by 3 bases and J by 7 bases, 9 bases remained unmatched.

There are a few counts of this clone. The rearrangement joins TRBV2 to TRBJ1-2; 7 positions agree with TRBD1. The germline V gene encodes CDR1 SNHLY and CDR2 FYNNEI. This CDR3 has 13 residues. V shed 10 bases and J 2 bases; nucleotides not matched to a gene: 7. CDR3 in DNA: TGTGCCAACCCCGGGACAGAGAACTATGGCTACACCTTC. It encodes CANPGTENYGYTF.

The chain is built from TRBV6-5 and TRBJ2-7; no clear D. Germline assignment: CDR1 MNHEY and CDR2 SVGAGI. The germline V and J ends were trimmed by 0 bases and 2 bases, with 5 bases remaining between them. The CDR3 has 13 residues. CDR3: CASSYSVTYEQYF. The CDR3 nucleotides read TGTGCCAGCAGTTACTCCGTTACCTACGAGCAGTACTTC.